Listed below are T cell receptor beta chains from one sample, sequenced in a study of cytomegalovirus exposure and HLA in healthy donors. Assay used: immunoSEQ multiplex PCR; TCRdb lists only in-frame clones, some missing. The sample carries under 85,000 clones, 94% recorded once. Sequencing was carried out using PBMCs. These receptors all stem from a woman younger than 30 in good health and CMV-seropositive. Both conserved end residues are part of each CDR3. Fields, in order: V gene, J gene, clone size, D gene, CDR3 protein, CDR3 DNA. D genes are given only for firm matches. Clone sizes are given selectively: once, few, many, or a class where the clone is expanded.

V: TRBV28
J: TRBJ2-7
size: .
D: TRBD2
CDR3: CASSALLAGHTYEQYF
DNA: TGTGCCAGCAGTGCTTTACTAGCGGGACACACCTACGAGCAGTACTTC

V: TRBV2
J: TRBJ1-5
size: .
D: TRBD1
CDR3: CASRDRENQPQHF
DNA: TGTGCCAGCCGGGACAGGGAAAATCAGCCCCAGCATTTT

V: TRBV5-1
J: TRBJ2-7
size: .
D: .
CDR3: CASSLGAGYYEQYF
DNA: TGCGCCAGCAGCTTGGGGGCAGGTTACTACGAGCAGTACTTC

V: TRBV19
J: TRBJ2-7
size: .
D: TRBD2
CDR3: CASTPRGLAGGPSEQYF
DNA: TGTGCCAGTACCCCTCGGGGACTAGCGGGGGGGCCTAGCGAGCAGTACTTC

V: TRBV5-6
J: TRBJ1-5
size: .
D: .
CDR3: CASSAAARGNQPQHF
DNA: TGTGCCAGCAGCGCCGCCGCCAGGGGTAATCAGCCCCAGCATTTT

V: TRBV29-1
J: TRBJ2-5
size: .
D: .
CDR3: CSAFTSQETQYF
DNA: TGCAGCGCCTTCACTAGCCAAGAGACCCAGTACTTC

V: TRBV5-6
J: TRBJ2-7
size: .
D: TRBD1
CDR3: CASSRGDRGAEQYF
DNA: TGTGCCAGCAGTCGGGGGGACAGGGGAGCCGAGCAGTACTTC

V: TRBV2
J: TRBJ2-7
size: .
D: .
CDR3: CASRFAEGETYEQYF
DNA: TGTGCCAGCAGGTTCGCCGAAGGGGAAACTTACGAGCAGTACTTC

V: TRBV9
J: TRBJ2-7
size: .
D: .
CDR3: CASSPHSGDTYEQYF
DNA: TGTGCCAGCAGCCCCCACTCGGGGGATACCTACGAGCAGTACTTC

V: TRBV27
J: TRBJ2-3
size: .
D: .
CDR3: CASRDSQGLPDTQYF
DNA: TGTGCCAGCAGAGACTCCCAGGGACTTCCAGATACGCAGTATTTT

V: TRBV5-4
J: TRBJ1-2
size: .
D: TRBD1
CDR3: CASSRDRDYGYTF
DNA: TGTGCCAGCAGTCGGGACAGGGACTATGGCTACACCTTC

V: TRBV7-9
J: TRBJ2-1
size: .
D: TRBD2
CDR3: CASSLPPRLAGVYNEQFF
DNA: TGTGCCAGCAGCTTACCCCCCAGACTAGCGGGAGTCTACAATGAGCAGTTCTTC

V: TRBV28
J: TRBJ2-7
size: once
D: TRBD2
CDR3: CASSLFQGEGDYEQYF
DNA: TGTGCCAGCAGTTTATTCCAAGGGGAGGGAGACTACGAGCAGTACTTC

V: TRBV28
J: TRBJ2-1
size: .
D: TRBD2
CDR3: CASSQTSGSRDEQFF
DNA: TGTGCCAGCAGTCAAACTAGCGGGAGTAGGGATGAGCAGTTCTTC

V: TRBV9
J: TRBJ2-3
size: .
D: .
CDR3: CASSVGGVEDTQYF
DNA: TGTGCCAGCAGCGTAGGGGGGGTGGAAGATACGCAGTATTTT

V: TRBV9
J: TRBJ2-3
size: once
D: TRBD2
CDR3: CASSVEGGSRSSTDTQYF
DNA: TGTGCCAGCAGCGTAGAGGGCGGGAGCCGGTCTAGCACAGATACGCAGTATTTT

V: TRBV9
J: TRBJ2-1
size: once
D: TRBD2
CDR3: CASSVVAGGDNEQFF
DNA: TGTGCCAGCAGCGTAGTGGCGGGAGGGGACAATGAGCAGTTCTTC